This T cell receptor (beta chain) comes out of a study of cytomegalovirus exposure and HLA in healthy donors. Study context: HLA-typed donors were the source of some 85 million unique TCRs, which an early data release held.

Regarding this clone: Its antigen is currently unknown. Different DNA sequences within this sample yield the same CDR3.

The CDR3 contains 14 residues. J was trimmed by 8 bases and V by 8 bases; bases with no gene match: 10. Germline V lookup: CDR1 MDHEN, CDR2 SYDVKM. Points from the study as a whole: At a 0.05 false discovery rate, a later analysis found some 17,000 TCR beta sequences to be associated with HLA alleles. Being productive about 87% or about 30% of the time was typical of most TCR beta V segments in an earlier analysis. It was approximately 160 TCR beta chains that were listed as cytomegalovirus-associated.

Vbeta (60) and Jbeta (13) primers were used in the PCR. Clones were read by immunoSEQ multiplex PCR, and TCRdb kept only the in-frame ones, dropping some. Of some 110,000 clones listed, roughly three quarters are singletons. The chain uses TRBV28 and TRBJ2-2; TRBD2 matches at 8 bases. Sequenced: PBMCs. The sequence was obtained from a man aged 45-60 years in good health and CMV-seropositive. The CDR3 reads CASVREGGTGELFF. The CDR3 bases are TGTGCCAGCGTCCGGGAGGGAGGAACTGGGGAGCTGTTTTTT.